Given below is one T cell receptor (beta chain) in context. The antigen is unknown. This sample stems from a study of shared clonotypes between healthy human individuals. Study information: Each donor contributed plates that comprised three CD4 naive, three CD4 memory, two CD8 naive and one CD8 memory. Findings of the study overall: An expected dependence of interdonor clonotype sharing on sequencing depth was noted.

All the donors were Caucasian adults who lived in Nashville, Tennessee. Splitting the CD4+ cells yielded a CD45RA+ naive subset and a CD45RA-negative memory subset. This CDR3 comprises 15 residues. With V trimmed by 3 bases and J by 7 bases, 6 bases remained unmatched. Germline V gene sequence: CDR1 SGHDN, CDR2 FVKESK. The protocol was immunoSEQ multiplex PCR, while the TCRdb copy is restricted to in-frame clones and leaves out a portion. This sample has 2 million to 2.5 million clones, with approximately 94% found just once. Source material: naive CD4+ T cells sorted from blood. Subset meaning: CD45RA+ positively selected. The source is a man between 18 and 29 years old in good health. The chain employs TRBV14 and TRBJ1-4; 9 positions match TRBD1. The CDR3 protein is CASSHSGTGTEKLFF. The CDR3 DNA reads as TGTGCCAGCAGCCATTCCGGGACAGGGACTGAAAAACTGTTTTTT.